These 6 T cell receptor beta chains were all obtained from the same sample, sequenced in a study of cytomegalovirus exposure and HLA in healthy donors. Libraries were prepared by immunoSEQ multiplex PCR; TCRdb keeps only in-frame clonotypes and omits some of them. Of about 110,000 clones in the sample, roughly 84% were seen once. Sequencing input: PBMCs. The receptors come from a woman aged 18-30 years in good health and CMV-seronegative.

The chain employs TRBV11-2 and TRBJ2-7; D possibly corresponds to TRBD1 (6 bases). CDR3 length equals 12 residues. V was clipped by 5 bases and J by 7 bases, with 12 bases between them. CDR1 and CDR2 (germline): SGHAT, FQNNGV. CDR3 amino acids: CASSPSQGEQYF. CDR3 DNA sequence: TGTGCCAGCAGCCCCTCGCAGGGGGAGCAGTACTTC.

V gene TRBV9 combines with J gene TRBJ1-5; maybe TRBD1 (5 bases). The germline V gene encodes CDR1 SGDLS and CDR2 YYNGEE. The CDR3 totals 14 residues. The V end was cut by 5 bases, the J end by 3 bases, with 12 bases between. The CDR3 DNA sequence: TGTGCCAGCAGTCCCCGGGACTTCAATCAGCCCCAGCATTTT. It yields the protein CASSPRDFNQPQHF.

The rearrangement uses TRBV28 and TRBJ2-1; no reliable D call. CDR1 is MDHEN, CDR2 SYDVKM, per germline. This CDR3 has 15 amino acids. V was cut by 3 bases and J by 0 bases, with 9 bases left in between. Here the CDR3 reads CASSFVSVSYNEQFF. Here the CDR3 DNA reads TGTGCCAGCAGTTTTGTGTCAGTCTCCTACAATGAGCAGTTCTTC.

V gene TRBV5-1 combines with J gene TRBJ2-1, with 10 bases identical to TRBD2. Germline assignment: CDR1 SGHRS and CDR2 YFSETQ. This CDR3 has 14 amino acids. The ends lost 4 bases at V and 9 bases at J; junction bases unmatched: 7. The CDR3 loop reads CASSPSGGATEQFF. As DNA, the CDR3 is TGCGCCAGCAGCCCAAGCGGGGGGGCAACTGAGCAGTTCTTC.

The CDR3 spells CASSPPLSRLEQYF. CDR3 in DNA: TGTGCCAGCTCACCACCGCTGTCGAGGCTAGAGCAGTACTTC. The chain joins TRBV18 to TRBJ2-7; D not certain. The CDR3 is 14 residues long. The V gene lost 0 bases and the J gene lost 7 bases, with 13 bases spanning the gap. Germline loops: CDR1 KGHSH, CDR2 LQKENI.

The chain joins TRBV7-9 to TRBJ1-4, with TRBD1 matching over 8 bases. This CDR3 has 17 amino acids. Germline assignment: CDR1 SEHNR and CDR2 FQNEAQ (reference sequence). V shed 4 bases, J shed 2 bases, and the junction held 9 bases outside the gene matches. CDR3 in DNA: TGTGCCAGCAGCTCACCCAATGACAGGGGTACTAATGAAAAACTGTTTTTT. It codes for CASSSPNDRGTNEKLFF.